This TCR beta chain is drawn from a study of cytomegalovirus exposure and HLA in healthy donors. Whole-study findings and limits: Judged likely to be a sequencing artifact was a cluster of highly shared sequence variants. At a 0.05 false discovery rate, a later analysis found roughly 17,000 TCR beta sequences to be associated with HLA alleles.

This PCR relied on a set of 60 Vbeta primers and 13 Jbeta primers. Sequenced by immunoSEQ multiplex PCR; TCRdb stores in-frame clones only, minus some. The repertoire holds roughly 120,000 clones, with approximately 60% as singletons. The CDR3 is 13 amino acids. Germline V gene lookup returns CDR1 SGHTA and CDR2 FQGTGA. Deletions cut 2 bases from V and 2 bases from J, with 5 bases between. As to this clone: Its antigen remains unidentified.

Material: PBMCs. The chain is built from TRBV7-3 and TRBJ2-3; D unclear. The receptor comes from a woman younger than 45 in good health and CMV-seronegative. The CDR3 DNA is TGTGCCAGCAGCTTAGTCCACACAGATACGCAGTATTTT. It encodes CASSLVHTDTQYF.